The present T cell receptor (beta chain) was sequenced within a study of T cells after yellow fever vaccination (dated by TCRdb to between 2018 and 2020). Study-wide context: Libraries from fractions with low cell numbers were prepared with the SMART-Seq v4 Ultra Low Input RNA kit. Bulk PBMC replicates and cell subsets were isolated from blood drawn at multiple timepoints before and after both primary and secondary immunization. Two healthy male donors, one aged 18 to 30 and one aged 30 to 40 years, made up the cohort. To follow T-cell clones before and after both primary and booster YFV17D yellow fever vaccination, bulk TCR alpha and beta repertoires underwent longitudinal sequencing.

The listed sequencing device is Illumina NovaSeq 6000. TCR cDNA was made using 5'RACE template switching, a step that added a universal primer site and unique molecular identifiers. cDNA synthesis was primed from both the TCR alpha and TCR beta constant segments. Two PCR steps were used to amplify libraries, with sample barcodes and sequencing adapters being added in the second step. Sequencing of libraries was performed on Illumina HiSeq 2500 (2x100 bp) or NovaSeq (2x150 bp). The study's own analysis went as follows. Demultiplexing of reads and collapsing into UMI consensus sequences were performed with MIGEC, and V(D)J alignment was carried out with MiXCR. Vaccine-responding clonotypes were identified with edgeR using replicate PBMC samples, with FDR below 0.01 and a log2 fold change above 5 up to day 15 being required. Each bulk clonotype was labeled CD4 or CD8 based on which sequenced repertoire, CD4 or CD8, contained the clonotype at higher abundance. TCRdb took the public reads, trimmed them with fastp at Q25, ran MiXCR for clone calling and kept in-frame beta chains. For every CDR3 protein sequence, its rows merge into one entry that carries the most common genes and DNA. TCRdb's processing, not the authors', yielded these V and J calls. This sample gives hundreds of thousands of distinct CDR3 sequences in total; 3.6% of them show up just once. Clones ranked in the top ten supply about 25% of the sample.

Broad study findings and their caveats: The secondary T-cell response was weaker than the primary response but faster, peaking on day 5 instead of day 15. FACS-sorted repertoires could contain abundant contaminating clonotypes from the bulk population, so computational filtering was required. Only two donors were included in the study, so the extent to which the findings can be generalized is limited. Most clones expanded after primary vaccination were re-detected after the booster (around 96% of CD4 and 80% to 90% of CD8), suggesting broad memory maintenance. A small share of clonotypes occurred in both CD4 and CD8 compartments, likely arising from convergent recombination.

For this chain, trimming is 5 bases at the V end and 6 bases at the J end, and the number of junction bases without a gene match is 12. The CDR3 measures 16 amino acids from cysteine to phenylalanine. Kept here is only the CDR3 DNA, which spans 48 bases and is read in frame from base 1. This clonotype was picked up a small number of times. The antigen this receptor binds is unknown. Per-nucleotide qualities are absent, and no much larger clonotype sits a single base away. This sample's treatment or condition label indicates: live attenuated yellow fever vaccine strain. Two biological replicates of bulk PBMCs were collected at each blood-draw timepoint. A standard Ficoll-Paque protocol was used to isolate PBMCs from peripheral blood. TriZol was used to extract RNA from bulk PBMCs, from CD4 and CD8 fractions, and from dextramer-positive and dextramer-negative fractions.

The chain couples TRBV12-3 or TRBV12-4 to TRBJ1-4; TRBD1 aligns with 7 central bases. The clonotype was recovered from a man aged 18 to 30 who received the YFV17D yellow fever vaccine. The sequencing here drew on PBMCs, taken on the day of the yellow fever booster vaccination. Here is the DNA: TGTGCCAGCAGTAATACACAGGGGAGGGTAGATGAAAAACTGTTTTTT. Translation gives CASSNTQGRVDEKLFF.